This T cell receptor beta chain was identified in a study of siplizumab effects on memory and regulatory T cells. The study's findings and limits: Proliferating clones, CD4+ or CD8+, lacked an assignable naive or memory phenotype in roughly 80-97% of cases.

A remark on this clone: Its cognate antigen is unknown.

Germline V gives CDR1 SGHDT, CDR2 YYEEEE. Deletions cut 4 bases from V and 3 bases from J, with 8 bases between. CDR3 length equals 12 residues. The repertoire was sequenced with immunoSEQ multiplex PCR; TCRdb's copy has only in-frame clones and lacks some. Counted here are some 100,000 clones, roughly 95% occurring once; the ten biggest clones make up over 0.15%. The genes are TRBV5-6 and TRBJ2-7, with D tentatively TRBD2 (5 bases). What was sequenced was non-Treg CD4+ T cells sorted from blood. This clonotype was sampled from a human donor in good health. The CDR3 DNA follows: TGTGCCAGCAGCGCCACTAGCTACGAGCAGTACTTC. Protein sequence: CASSATSYEQYF.